Listed here are 27 T cell receptor beta chains from one sample, sequenced in a study of blood T cell repertoires in COVID-19. Using immunoSEQ multiplex PCR, the repertoire was profiled, and TCRdb retains in-frame clones only, with some absent. The sample lists about 230,000 clones; about 85% were seen once. Sequenced sample: peripheral blood. These receptor sequences come from a woman older than 75 with acute or convalescent COVID-19.

About this clone itself: The sample contains more than one DNA sequence encoding this CDR3. The J gene is TRBJ1-1, the V gene TRBV5-4; weak D call: TRBD1 (5 bases). Germline values: CDR1 SGHNT, CDR2 YYREEE (reference sequence). V was cut by 2 bases and J by 0 bases, with 8 bases left in between. The CDR3 consists of 14 residues. CDR3 sequence (DNA): TGTGCCAGCAGCTTAAGGGGCGTGAACACTGAAGCTTTCTTT. This codes for CASSLRGVNTEAFF. Complete variable domain (other parts from reference TRBV5-4 and TRBJ1-1): ETGVTQSPTHLIKTRGQQVTLRCSSQSGHNTVSWYQQALGQGPQFIFQYYREEENGRGNFPPRFSGLQFPNYSSELNVNALELDDSALYLCASSLRGVNTEAFFGQGTRLTVV.

This sequence joins TRBV6-6 and TRBJ1-4; 8 nucleotides line up with TRBD1. This CDR3 comprises 14 residues. Germline V CDR1 and CDR2: MNHNY, SVGAGI (reference sequence). V lost 4 bases to trimming and J lost 7 bases; unmatched junction nucleotides: 5. CDR3 bases: TGTGCCAGCAGTTCAGGGGGCGTGGGTGAAAAACTGTTTTTT. The encoded protein is CASSSGGVGEKLFF.

The sample holds many counts of this clone. The rearrangement joins TRBV7-6 to TRBJ2-6, with D uncertain. This CDR3 contains 14 residues. V lost 3 bases and J lost 2, with 5 bases in between. Germline loops: CDR1 SGHVS, CDR2 FNYEAQ. The CDR3 protein is CASSFFPGANVLTF. CDR3 nucleotides: TGTGCCAGCAGCTTCTTTCCTGGGGCCAACGTCCTGACTTTC.

The CDR3: CSVAGGARYGYTF. CDR3 coding DNA: TGCAGCGTTGCGGGGGGGGCGCGCTATGGCTACACCTTC. V is TRBV29-1 and J is TRBJ1-2; possibly TRBD1 for D (6 bases). V lost 4 bases to trimming and J lost 4 bases, with 13 bases between them. The CDR3 is made up of 13 amino acids. Germline V gene sequence: CDR1 SQVTM, CDR2 ANQGSEA.

The chain is built from TRBV5-1 and TRBJ2-3; the D gene is possibly TRBD1 (5 bases). V was trimmed by 5 bases and J by 0 bases, leaving 16 bases between them. Germline values: CDR1 SGHRS, CDR2 YFSETQ. There are 16 residues in the CDR3. The CDR3 DNA is TGCGCCAGCAGAGTAGGGCGACAGCCAAGCACAGATACGCAGTATTTT. Encoded protein: CASRVGRQPSTDTQYF.

This rearrangement joins TRBV3-1 (or the pseudogene TRBV3-2) to TRBJ1-1, with a possible D match to TRBD1 (5 bases). Per the germline V gene, CDR1 is LGHDT and CDR2 is YNNKEL (reference sequence). The V end lost 2 bases, the J end lost 5 bases, and 18 bases lay between the germline ends. CDR3 length: 16 amino acids. The CDR3 sequence is CASSQTLGVGGTEAFF. The CDR3 coding sequence is TGTGCCAGCAGCCAAACTTTAGGGGTCGGGGGGACTGAAGCTTTCTTT.

This clone has only a few counts. The chain couples TRBV9 to TRBJ1-2; 7 bases are a match to TRBD1. Trimming at V came to 4 bases and at J to 2 bases, leaving 5 bases not matched to a gene. CDR1 is SGDLS, CDR2 YYNGEE, per germline. This CDR3 is 14 amino acids long. The CDR3 DNA sequence: TGTGCCAGCAGCTCACAGGGGTCCAACTATGGCTACACCTTC. Translation: CASSSQGSNYGYTF.

The CDR3 sequence is CATRVDRGPNTEAFF. The CDR3 DNA reads as TGTGCCACCAGAGTGGACAGGGGTCCGAACACTGAAGCTTTCTTT. The V call is TRBV15, the J call TRBJ1-1; 9 bases line up with TRBD1. This CDR3 region has 15 residues. Germline V CDR1 and CDR2: LNHNV, YYDKDF (reference sequence). J was trimmed by 1 base and V by 6 bases; bases with no gene match: 6.

The chain couples TRBV18 to TRBJ2-4, with a tentative D call TRBD2 (5 bases). CDR3 length: 16 amino acids. V gave up 0 bases and J gave up 7 bases, with 16 bases separating them. Germline lookup yields CDR1 KGHSH and CDR2 LQKENI. The CDR3 region is CASSPPAEETRNIQYF. The CDR3 DNA sequence: TGTGCCAGCTCACCACCGGCGGAGGAGACGAGGAACATTCAGTACTTC.

The V gene is TRBV9, the J gene TRBJ1-1, with 7 bases that match TRBD1. Germline assignment: CDR1 SGDLS and CDR2 YYNGEE. The CDR3 spans 15 residues. Trimming took 0 bases from V and 4 from J; bases not matched to a gene: 6. The CDR3 is CASSVAGNRGTEAFF. The CDR3 DNA sequence: TGTGCCAGCAGCGTAGCCGGGAACAGGGGCACTGAAGCTTTCTTT.

This sequence joins TRBV6-4 and TRBJ1-2; the match to TRBD1 covers 8 bases. Looked up from germline, CDR1 is MRHNA and CDR2 is SNTAGT. The CDR3 contains 13 residues. V was clipped by 6 bases and J by 4 bases; unmatched bases: 4. DNA of the CDR3: TGTGCCAGCAGAGCGGACAGGGCCTATGGCTACACCTTC. Protein product: CASRADRAYGYTF.

This chain links TRBV28 with TRBJ1-4; TRBD1 is a possible D gene (6 bases). Germline-derived CDR1 and CDR2 are MDHEN and SYDVKM. CDR3 length equals 14 residues. The V end was cut by 8 bases, the J end by 2 bases, with 12 bases between. The CDR3 protein is CASGGGSTNEKLFF. In DNA, the CDR3 is TGTGCCAGCGGGGGGGGCTCCACTAATGAAAAACTGTTTTTT.

Only one count was recorded for this clone. The chain carries TRBV2 and TRBJ1-1; tentatively, D is TRBD1 (5 bases). The ends were cut back, 5 bases at V and 5 bases at J, with 12 bases in the middle. The CDR3 is 13 amino acids. Germline CDR1 reads SNHLY; CDR2 reads FYNNEI. The CDR3 protein is CASSTAGPTEAFF. In DNA, the CDR3 is TGTGCCAGCAGTACCGCGGGGCCGACTGAAGCTTTCTTT.

The rearrangement joins TRBV2 to TRBJ2-5; 10 positions agree with TRBD2. Trimming cost V 8 bases and J 5 bases; bases outside gene matches: 14. Germline assignment: CDR1 SNHLY and CDR2 FYNNEI. The CDR3 length is 16 residues. The CDR3 region is CASGRPPSGSKETQYF. The CDR3 nucleotides read TGTGCCAGCGGCCGCCCGCCTAGCGGGAGTAAGGAGACCCAGTACTTC.

The chain has TRBV6-5 and TRBJ1-4, with D perhaps matching TRBD1 (6 bases). The CDR3 covers 15 residues. V was shortened by 6 bases and J by 7 bases, with 18 bases between the two germline ends. Germline V gene lookup returns CDR1 MNHEY and CDR2 SVGAGI. The CDR3, as DNA: TGTGCCAGCAGCGACCAGGGGTTGCCTAGTGAAAAACTGTTTTTT. The encoded protein is CASSDQGLPSEKLFF.

This chain joins TRBV11-2 and TRBJ1-2; TRBD1 matches at 8 bases. The CDR3 extends over 14 amino acids. J gave up 4 bases and V 5 bases, and 6 bases lay outside the gene matches. CDR1 is SGHAT and CDR2 is FQNNGV in the germline V gene. The CDR3 spells CASSRGQGGYGYTF. For the CDR3, the DNA is TGTGCCAGCAGCCGAGGACAGGGAGGCTATGGCTACACCTTC.

This sequence joins TRBV6-4 and TRBJ2-5, with 9 bases matching TRBD2. Germline V gene data show CDR1 as MRHNA and CDR2 as SNTAGT. The CDR3 sequence is 15 residues long. Trimming took 4 bases from V and 2 from J; bases not matched to a gene: 5. Here the CDR3 reads CASSVGGGVQETQYF. The CDR3 DNA is TGTGCCAGCAGTGTCGGCGGGGGGGTTCAAGAGACCCAGTACTTC.

The chain joins TRBV6-1 to TRBJ1-4, with TRBD1 as a possible D gene (5 bases). The CDR3 extends over 16 amino acids. V lost 3 bases to trimming and J lost 3 bases, with 14 bases between them. The germline CDR1 and CDR2 sequences are MNHNS and SASEGT. The CDR3 sequence: CASSDRGSRSNEKLFF. The CDR3 DNA reads TGTGCCAGCAGTGACCGGGGGAGTAGATCTAATGAAAAACTGTTTTTT.

The rearrangement links TRBV30 to TRBJ2-3, with 7 bases lining up with TRBD2. V shed 3 bases and J 1 base; nucleotides not matched to a gene: 10. The V gene's germline CDR1 is GTSNPN and CDR2 SVGIG (reference sequence). The CDR3 covers 16 residues. The CDR3 here is CAWSDPRGGGTDTQYF. CDR3 nucleotide sequence: TGTGCCTGGAGCGACCCTCGGGGAGGGGGCACAGATACGCAGTATTTT.

This chain joins TRBV7-8 and TRBJ2-7; D is perhaps TRBD2 (6 bases). This CDR3 is 14 amino acids long. From germline, CDR1 is SGHVS and CDR2 FQNEAQ. Trimming cost V 2 bases and J 4 bases, with 12 bases left between them. As DNA, the CDR3 is TGTGCCAGCAGCTTAACCGGGACTGGATACGAGCAGTACTTC. It encodes CASSLTGTGYEQYF.

The CDR3 nucleotides are TGCGCCAGCAGCTTGGTTAGCGGCGGGGCTTCCAATGAGCAGTTCTTC. It yields the protein CASSLVSGGASNEQFF. The J gene is TRBJ2-1, the V gene TRBV5-1, with D maybe TRBD2 (6 bases). Germline CDR1 is SGHRS and CDR2 is YFSETQ. The CDR3 is 16 amino acids. V shed 0 bases and J shed 6 bases, with 16 bases lying between them.

The chain couples TRBV27 to TRBJ2-7; no clear D. The V end was cut by 4 bases, the J end by 6 bases, with 16 bases between. This CDR3 is built from 14 residues. Looked up from germline, CDR1 is MNHEY and CDR2 is SMNVEV (reference sequence). CDR3 protein: CASSSGGVSTEQYF. CDR3 DNA: TGTGCCAGCAGTTCCGGTGGAGTCTCGACCGAGCAGTACTTC.

The chain joins TRBV14 to TRBJ1-1; D ambiguous. CDR1 SGHDN and CDR2 FVKESK come from the germline V gene. V was trimmed by 4 bases and J by 0 bases, leaving 6 bases between them. The CDR3 runs 13 residues. CDR3 in amino acids: CASSLQLNTEAFF. CDR3 nucleotides: TGTGCCAGCAGCCTGCAGTTGAACACTGAAGCTTTCTTT.

This clone was observed a single time. This chain connects TRBV19 to TRBJ2-6, with 7 positions matching TRBD1. With 4 bases clipped from V and 3 bases from J, the junction kept 3 bases outside the gene matches. Germline V gene data show CDR1 as LNHDA and CDR2 as SQIVND (reference sequence). CDR3 length: 15 amino acids. The CDR3 DNA is TGTGCCAGTAGTACCGACAGGGTTGGGGCCAACGTCCTGACTTTC. Protein sequence: CASSTDRVGANVLTF.

This chain joins TRBV10-1 and TRBJ2-1, with 7 bases identical to TRBD2. CDR1 is WNHNN and CDR2 is SYGVQD in the germline V gene (reference sequence). The J segment lost 7 bases and the V segment lost 6 bases, leaving 9 bases of the junction unmatched. This CDR3 has 14 amino acids. In DNA, the CDR3 is TGCGCCAGCAGCGGGACTAATGGGGCGAATGAGCAGTTCTTC. Its protein is CASSGTNGANEQFF.

V usage is TRBV2 and J usage is TRBJ2-2, with 11 nucleotides matching TRBD2. V lost 5 bases and J lost 6; bases outside the gene matches: 5. Germline-derived CDR1 and CDR2 are SNHLY and FYNNEI. This CDR3 contains 15 residues. CDR3 residues: CASSLSSGRPGELFF. The CDR3 DNA reads as TGTGCCAGCAGTTTATCTAGCGGGAGGCCCGGGGAGCTGTTTTTT.

For the CDR3, the DNA is TGTGCCAGCAGGCCCGCTGGACAGGGGTTGGACTACACCTTC. Translation: CASRPAGQGLDYTF. The rearrangement links TRBV5-6 to TRBJ1-2, with 9 bases fitting TRBD1. The germline V gene encodes CDR1 SGHDT and CDR2 YYEEEE. V lost 5 bases, J lost 10 bases, and 12 bases stayed unmatched. The CDR3 is 14 amino acids.